This T cell receptor beta chain originates from a study of vaccination effects on CD4 cells after COVID-19. The CDR3 loop spans 18 amino acids. CDR1 and CDR2 (germline): SGHRS, YFSETQ. V shed 4 bases and J 0 bases; nucleotides not matched to a gene: 13. Profiling relied on immunoSEQ multiplex PCR, and the TCRdb table lists in-frame clones only, not all of them. The sample holds roughly 41,000 clones, under 85% seen once. Before any sequencing was done, the ViraFEST assay used viral peptide pools to expand antigen-specific CD4+ T cells. CD4+ T cell isolation took place after 10 days of culture. Absence of prior SARS-CoV-2 infection characterized the vaccine recipients, who showed negative nucleocapsid antibodies. Cultures of a few million PBMC per well contained around 10 IU/ml IL-2 plus 10 ug/ml peptides. To note about this clone: What it binds is not known.

The source is a human donor who received a COVID-19 vaccine. Sample: CD4+ T cells from PBMCs cultured with HCoV-NL63 spike peptides, taken before COVID-19 vaccination. The rearrangement joins TRBV5-1 to TRBJ2-7, with 10 bases matching TRBD2. The CDR3: CASSTRSGGAKDSYEQYV. CDR3 in DNA: TGCGCCAGCAGCACGAGGAGCGGGGGGGCGAAGGACTCCTACGAGCAGTACGTC.